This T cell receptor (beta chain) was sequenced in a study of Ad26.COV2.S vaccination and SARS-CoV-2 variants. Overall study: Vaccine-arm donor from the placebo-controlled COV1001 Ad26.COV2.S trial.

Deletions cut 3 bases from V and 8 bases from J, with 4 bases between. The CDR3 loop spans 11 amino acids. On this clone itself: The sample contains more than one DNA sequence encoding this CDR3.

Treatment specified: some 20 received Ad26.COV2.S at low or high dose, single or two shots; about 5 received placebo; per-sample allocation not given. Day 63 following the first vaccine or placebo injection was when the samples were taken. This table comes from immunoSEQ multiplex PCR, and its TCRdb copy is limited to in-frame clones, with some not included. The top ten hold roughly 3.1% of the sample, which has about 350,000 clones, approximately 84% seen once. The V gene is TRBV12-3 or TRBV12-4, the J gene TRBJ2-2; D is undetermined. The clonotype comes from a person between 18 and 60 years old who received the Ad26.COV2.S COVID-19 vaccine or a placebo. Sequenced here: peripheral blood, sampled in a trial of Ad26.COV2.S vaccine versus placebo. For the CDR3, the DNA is TGTGCCAGCAGTTTGCGTGGGGAGCTGTTTTTT. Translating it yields CASSLRGELFF.